The next 32 T cell receptor beta chains were all read from a single sample in a study of blood T cell repertoires in COVID-19. Using immunoSEQ multiplex PCR, the repertoire was profiled, and TCRdb retains in-frame clones only, with some absent. The sample holds roughly 250,000 clones; less than 90% are singletons and the top ten take about 12%. Sequencing was performed on peripheral blood. Every receptor here comes from a young woman with COVID-19, enrolled during active disease.

This clone appeared a single time. The rearrangement links TRBV6-5 to TRBJ2-3, with D possibly TRBD2 on 5 matching bases. This CDR3 has 12 amino acids. Per the germline V gene, CDR1 is MNHEY and CDR2 is SVGAGI. With 10 bases removed from V and 2 bases from J, the gap between germline ends came to 10 bases. CDR3: CATSRDTDTQYF. CDR3 sequence (DNA): TGTGCCACATCCCGGGACACAGATACGCAGTATTTT.

This chain joins TRBV7-9 and TRBJ2-3; TRBD2 aligns across 15 bases. Germline V gene sequence: CDR1 SEHNR, CDR2 FQNEAQ (reference sequence). The CDR3 runs to 16 residues. After removal of 5 bases from V and 3 bases from J, the junction contained 3 bases not matched to a gene. The CDR3 DNA reads as TGTGCCAGCAGCACGGGACTAGCGGGGGGAACAGATACGCAGTATTTT. Its protein product is CASSTGLAGGTDTQYF.

V usage is TRBV13 and J usage is TRBJ1-2; 7 nucleotides align to TRBD1. V lost 5 bases to trimming and J lost 6 bases; unmatched junction nucleotides: 12. The CDR3 has 15 residues. Germline V gene lookup returns CDR1 PRHDT and CDR2 FYEKMQ (reference sequence). Here the CDR3 DNA reads TGTGCCAGCAGCATGCTGACAGGGAATGTCCATGGCTACACCTTC. Encoded protein: CASSMLTGNVHGYTF.

The gene calls are TRBV3-1 (or the pseudogene TRBV3-2) and TRBJ1-2; 8 bases map to TRBD1. V lost 2 bases to trimming and J lost 5 bases; unmatched junction nucleotides: 13. CDR3 length: 17 amino acids. Germline-derived CDR1 and CDR2 are LGHDT and YNNKEL (reference sequence). Written as DNA, the CDR3 is TGTGCCAGCAGCCAAAAGGGGCCCCGTGACAGGGGATATGGCTACACCTTC. Its protein product is CASSQKGPRDRGYGYTF.

The rearrangement uses TRBV25-1 and TRBJ2-3; TRBD1 is a possible D gene (6 bases). With 8 bases removed from V and 3 bases from J, the gap between germline ends came to 21 bases. The germline V gene has CDR1 MGHDK and CDR2 SYGVNS. The CDR3 loop spans 16 amino acids. The chain's CDR3 is CASRNPAGVGTDTQYF. The CDR3 nucleotides are TGTGCCAGCCGCAACCCGGCAGGGGTTGGTACAGATACGCAGTATTTT. Full variable domain (missing parts from reference TRBV25-1 and TRBJ2-3): EADIYQTPRYLVIGTGKKITLECSQTMGHDKMYWYQQDPGMELHLIHYSYGVNSTEKGDLSSESTVSRIRTEHFPLTLESARPSHTSQYLCASRNPAGVGTDTQYFGPGTRLTVL.

This clone was counted many times. This chain links TRBV5-5 with TRBJ2-3; tentative D call: TRBD1 (6 bases). The V gene's germline CDR1 is SGHKS and CDR2 YYEKEE (reference sequence). The ends were cut back, 1 base at V and 0 bases at J, with 18 bases in the middle. CDR3 length: 18 amino acids. Here the CDR3 reads CASSLSIYRATSTDTQYF. In nucleotides, the CDR3 is TGTGCCAGCAGCTTGTCGATATACAGGGCTACTAGCACAGATACGCAGTATTTT.

This rearrangement joins TRBV24-1 to TRBJ2-5, with 11 bases matching TRBD2. J lost 2 bases, V lost 4 bases, and 8 bases had no gene match. The CDR3 length is 17 residues. The germline CDR1 and CDR2 sequences are KGHDR and SFDVKD. The CDR3 nucleotides are TGTGCCACCAGTGACCCGGGACTAGCGGACGCACAAGAGACCCAGTACTTC. Amino acids: CATSDPGLADAQETQYF.

This sequence joins TRBV2 and TRBJ1-2, with TRBD1 identical over 7 bases. V was clipped by 4 bases and J by 4 bases; unmatched bases: 3. The CDR3 length is 13 residues. Per the germline V gene, CDR1 is SNHLY and CDR2 is FYNNEI. CDR3 sequence (DNA): TGTGCCAGCAGTGTGCGACAGGGCTATGGCTACACCTTC. Residues: CASSVRQGYGYTF. The full variable domain, rest sourced from reference TRBV2 and TRBJ1-2, is EPEVTQTPSHQVTQMGQEVILRCVPISNHLYFYWYRQILGQKVEFLVSFYNNEISEKSEIFDDQFSVERPDGSNFTLKIRSTKLEDSAMYFCASSVRQGYGYTFGSGTRLTVV.

This clone was found a few times. V is TRBV28 and J is TRBJ1-2; 8 bases align to TRBD1. In germline, CDR1 is MDHEN, CDR2 SYDVKM. The CDR3 loop spans 12 amino acids. V gave up 6 bases and J gave up 3 bases; unmatched junction bases: 0. The CDR3 is CASRQGDYGYTF. In nucleotides, the CDR3 is TGTGCCAGCAGACAGGGGGACTATGGCTACACCTTC.

The chain is built from TRBV3-1 (or the pseudogene TRBV3-2) and TRBJ2-7; tentatively, D is TRBD1 (6 bases). V was shortened by 6 bases and J by 4 bases, with 7 bases between the two germline ends. CDR3 length: 11 residues. CDR1 is LGHDT and CDR2 is YNNKEL in the germline V gene (reference sequence). In DNA, the CDR3 is TGTGCCAGCAGGGGGGCGTACGAGCAGTACTTC. This sequence encodes CASRGAYEQYF.

This chain uses TRBV4-1 with TRBJ2-7, with TRBD1 matching 8 bases. There are 17 residues in the CDR3. Germline lookup yields CDR1 MGHRA and CDR2 YSYEKL. Unmatched junction bases numbered 14, after V lost 1 base and J lost 6 bases. This CDR3 is CASSQATLTGVAAEQYF. The CDR3 DNA is TGCGCCAGCAGCCAAGCTACATTGACAGGGGTTGCGGCCGAGCAGTACTTC.

This clone appeared a few times. This chain links TRBV3-1 (or the pseudogene TRBV3-2) with TRBJ1-4, with D uncertain. Germline V gene sequence: CDR1 LGHDT, CDR2 YNNKEL (reference sequence). This CDR3 has 14 residues. The germline V and J ends were trimmed by 4 bases and 0 bases, with 6 bases remaining between them. The CDR3 DNA follows: TGTGCCAGCAGCCCCCCTACAACTAATGAAAAACTGTTTTTT. Protein product: CASSPPTTNEKLFF.

The CDR3 protein is CASSLGQGWYGYTF. As DNA, the CDR3 is TGTGCCAGCAGCCTAGGACAGGGCTGGTATGGCTACACCTTC. The chain combines TRBV7-9 with TRBJ1-2; 8 positions agree with TRBD1. CDR1 SEHNR and CDR2 FQNEAQ come from the germline V gene (reference sequence). The length of the CDR3 is 14 residues. Trimming cost V 5 bases and J 5 bases; bases outside gene matches: 7.

The J gene is TRBJ2-1, the V gene TRBV3-1 (or the pseudogene TRBV3-2); 10 bases map to TRBD2. The CDR3 is 15 amino acids. Germline V gene lookup returns CDR1 LGHDT and CDR2 YNNKEL (reference sequence). With V trimmed by 4 bases and J by 10 bases, 10 bases remained unmatched. In DNA form, the CDR3 reads TGTGCCAGCAGCCCCAGCGGGGGGGCGATTTGGGAGCAGTTCTTC. It specifies CASSPSGGAIWEQFF.

The chain links TRBV7-2 to TRBJ1-5, with 8 bases matching TRBD1. CDR1 is SGHTA and CDR2 is FQGNSA in the germline V gene. V was clipped by 5 bases and J by 10 bases; unmatched bases: 10. The CDR3 is made up of 14 amino acids. This CDR3 reads CASSPDRGSVPQHF. In DNA form, the CDR3 reads TGTGCCAGCAGCCCCGACAGGGGTTCGGTTCCCCAGCATTTT.

In DNA form, the CDR3 reads TGTGCCAGCAGCTTAGGACTAACACCTTTTCAAGAGACCCAGTACTTC. It yields the protein CASSLGLTPFQETQYF. The chain joins TRBV7-6 to TRBJ2-5; possibly TRBD2 for D (5 bases). This CDR3 has 16 residues. The V end lost 1 base, the J end lost 2 bases, and 14 bases lay between the germline ends. CDR1 and CDR2 from the germline V gene are SGHVS and FNYEAQ.

The V and J genes are TRBV5-1 and TRBJ2-5; possibly TRBD1 for D (8 bases). The CDR3 has 14 amino acids. Germline V gives CDR1 SGHRS, CDR2 YFSETQ. With 3 bases removed from V and 4 bases from J, the gap between germline ends came to 13 bases. The CDR3 sequence is CASSSGGGRETQYF. CDR3 DNA sequence: TGCGCCAGCAGCTCAGGGGGCGGGAGAGAGACCCAGTACTTC.

This clone appeared a few times. The chain employs TRBV20-1 and TRBJ2-7, with 13 bases identical to TRBD2. The CDR3 runs 14 residues. Looked up from germline, CDR1 is DFQATT and CDR2 is SNEGSKA (reference sequence). V gave up 3 bases and J gave up 6 bases; unmatched junction bases: 5. The CDR3 DNA follows: TGCAGTGCTAGTTCCGGGACTAGCGGGGTCGAGCAGTACTTC. Its translation: CSASSGTSGVEQYF.

The chain carries TRBV5-1 and TRBJ1-2, with D possibly TRBD1 on 5 matching bases. CDR3 length: 13 amino acids. Trimming stripped 4 bases from V and 8 bases from J, with 15 bases between. CDR1 and CDR2 from the germline V gene are SGHRS and YFSETQ. CDR3 DNA sequence: TGCGCCAGCAGCGATGATCAGGGCGAAGGCTACACCTTC. It specifies CASSDDQGEGYTF.

The chain has TRBV30 and TRBJ2-7, with D possibly matching TRBD2 (6 bases). The germline V gene encodes CDR1 GTSNPN and CDR2 SVGIG (reference sequence). V was pared by 5 bases and J by 2 bases, with 10 bases between. The CDR3 extends over 12 amino acids. CDR3 residues: CAWESGAYEQYF. The CDR3 region has the DNA TGTGCCTGGGAGTCGGGGGCCTACGAGCAGTACTTC.

The gene calls are TRBV5-1 and TRBJ2-3; 8 nucleotides line up with TRBD1. Germline V lookup: CDR1 SGHRS, CDR2 YFSETQ. CDR3 length equals 16 residues. The trim removed 0 bases at V and 6 bases at J, leaving 9 bases unmatched. CDR3 nucleotide sequence: TGCGCCAGCAGCTTGGGAGGGTCAGGGGGCGTCGATACGCAGTATTTT. Translation gives CASSLGGSGGVDTQYF.

The gene calls are TRBV6-5 and TRBJ2-1, with TRBD2 matching over 10 bases. The V and J ends lost 0 bases and 4 bases, in that order; junction bases with no gene match: 3. CDR1 MNHEY and CDR2 SVGAGI come from the germline V gene. The CDR3 length is 16 residues. CDR3 protein: CASSYSIAGGYNEQFF. As DNA, the CDR3 is TGTGCCAGCAGTTACTCGATAGCGGGGGGTTACAATGAGCAGTTCTTC.

V usage is TRBV7-9 and J usage is TRBJ1-1; weak D call: TRBD1 (5 bases). V gave up 3 bases and J gave up 9 bases, with 14 bases separating them. The CDR3 contains 13 residues. The germline V gene has CDR1 SEHNR and CDR2 FQNEAQ (reference sequence). As DNA, the CDR3 is TGTGCCAGCAGCTTGTTGCGGGACGGTAAAGCTTTCTTT. Translating gives CASSLLRDGKAFF.

The chain combines TRBV10-3 with TRBJ2-7, with 10 bases fitting TRBD2. The germline V gene has CDR1 ENHRY and CDR2 SYGVKD. The CDR3 loop spans 13 amino acids. The J segment lost 2 bases and the V segment lost 8 bases, leaving 3 bases of the junction unmatched. CDR3 DNA: TGTGCCATCGGTCTAGCGGGGGCCTACGAGCAGTACTTC. This sequence encodes CAIGLAGAYEQYF.

The chain carries TRBV6-5 and TRBJ2-7, with no clear D. From germline, CDR1 is MNHEY and CDR2 SVGAGI. CDR3 length equals 13 residues. The V end lost 6 bases, the J end lost 2 bases, and 11 bases lay between the germline ends. CDR3 sequence: CASSQTGTYEQYF. CDR3 nucleotides: TGTGCCAGCAGCCAGACTGGAACCTACGAGCAGTACTTC.

This chain connects TRBV15 to TRBJ1-5; 7 bases are shared with TRBD1. With 0 bases clipped from V and 5 bases from J, the junction kept 10 bases outside the gene matches. The CDR3 totals 17 residues. The germline V gene encodes CDR1 LNHNV and CDR2 YYDKDF (reference sequence). The CDR3 DNA is TGTGCCACCAGCAGAGATCGCCGACAGGGCGAGGATCAGCCCCAGCATTTT. The encoded protein is CATSRDRRQGEDQPQHF.

The chain joins TRBV7-6 to TRBJ2-7, with D perhaps TRBD1 (5 bases). The CDR3 is 16 amino acids. The V end lost 4 bases, the J end lost 2 bases, and 18 bases lay between the germline ends. Germline V lookup: CDR1 SGHVS, CDR2 FNYEAQ. For the CDR3, the DNA is TGTGCCAGCAGCTCCTACCAGGGTAAGGTTCCCTACGAGCAGTACTTC. Translating gives CASSSYQGKVPYEQYF.

This clone turned up a few times. V is TRBV27 and J is TRBJ1-1; D gene ambiguous. The CDR3 has 13 amino acids. Trimming left V 2 bases short and J 4 bases short, with 8 bases between. The V gene's germline CDR1 is MNHEY and CDR2 SMNVEV (reference sequence). This chain's CDR3 is CASSLGRTTEAFF. The CDR3 DNA sequence: TGTGCCAGCAGTTTAGGGAGGACCACTGAAGCTTTCTTT.

V usage is TRBV6-6 and J usage is TRBJ1-2; 7 bases line up with TRBD1. This CDR3 region has 14 residues. The V gene end was trimmed by 5 bases and the J gene end by 8 bases; junction bases not matched to a gene: 11. CDR1 and CDR2 (germline): MNHNY, SVGAGI (reference sequence). The CDR3 loop reads CASSTRQGSGGYTF. The CDR3, as DNA: TGTGCCAGCAGTACCCGACAGGGATCGGGAGGCTACACCTTC.

This clone was observed a few times. V gene TRBV7-9 combines with J gene TRBJ1-3; 7 bases are a match to TRBD1. Germline CDR1 is SEHNR and CDR2 is FQNEAQ (reference sequence). The CDR3 contains 14 residues. V lost 6 bases to trimming and J lost 0 bases; unmatched junction nucleotides: 2. CDR3 DNA sequence: TGTGCCAGCAGGGGACAGTCCTCTGGAAACACCATATATTTT. Its protein is CASRGQSSGNTIYF.

This clone showed up just once. The V gene is TRBV5-4, the J gene TRBJ2-3; 16 bases are a match to TRBD2. Germline V gene data show CDR1 as SGHNT and CDR2 as YYREEE (reference sequence). V was clipped by 4 bases and J by 3 bases; unmatched bases: 8. The CDR3 spans 18 residues. The CDR3 DNA is TGTGCCAGCAGCCTTGGGACTAGCGGGGGGGTATGGACAGATACGCAGTATTTT. Its protein is CASSLGTSGGVWTDTQYF.

This chain joins TRBV27 and TRBJ2-7, with D uncertain. The CDR3 has 13 amino acids. CDR1 is MNHEY and CDR2 is SMNVEV in the germline V gene (reference sequence). V was shortened by 5 bases and J by 7 bases, with 15 bases between the two germline ends. CDR3 nucleotide sequence: TGTGCCAGCAGTCCTAACGTATTGTCGGAGCAGTACTTC. Protein product: CASSPNVLSEQYF.